A single sample gave rise to the 32 T cell receptor beta chains below, sequenced in a study of shared clonotypes between healthy human individuals. The naive CD8 population came from CD45RO-negative cells selected for CCR7, without terminally differentiated effector memory CD45RA+ cells. Clones were read by immunoSEQ multiplex PCR, and TCRdb kept only the in-frame ones, dropping some. The sample lists approximately 1.9 million clones, around 93% seen once, with less than 2% in the top ten. The specimen sequenced was naive CD8+ T cells from PBMCs. These receptors originate from a young man in good health. Some clones in this sample may be carry-over from other donors' samples.

This chain connects TRBV4-3 to TRBJ1-5, with 9 nucleotides matching TRBD1. This CDR3 contains 16 residues. V lost 3 bases to trimming and J lost 5 bases; unmatched junction nucleotides: 8. Per the germline V gene, CDR1 is LGHNA and CDR2 is YSLEER. This chain's CDR3 is CASSQSRDRDDQPQHF. The CDR3 DNA follows: TGCGCCAGCAGCCAGTCCCGGGACAGGGACGATCAGCCCCAGCATTTT.

The chain employs TRBV6-5 and TRBJ2-7; TRBD2 is a possible D gene (5 bases). The CDR3 has 15 residues. Trimming took 2 bases from V and 5 from J, leaving 16 bases between them. Germline V gene lookup returns CDR1 MNHEY and CDR2 SVGAGI. CDR3 sequence: CASSYGLSLVDEQYF. CDR3 in DNA: TGTGCCAGCAGTTACGGACTCTCCTTAGTGGACGAGCAGTACTTC.

The chain couples TRBV29-1 to TRBJ2-1; 15 nucleotides line up with TRBD2. V lost 3 bases, J lost 4 bases, and 13 bases stayed unmatched. Germline CDR1 SQVTM, CDR2 ANQGSEA. The CDR3 has 19 residues. CDR3 loop: CSVDSGTSGRKPAYNEQFF. The CDR3 DNA reads as TGCAGCGTTGATTCGGGGACTAGCGGGAGGAAGCCAGCGTACAATGAGCAGTTCTTC.

CDR3: CASSYRTILTEAFF. CDR3 nucleotides: TGTGCCAGCAGTTACCGCACGATTTTAACTGAAGCTTTCTTT. The genes are TRBV6-5 and TRBJ1-1, with no clear D. Germline CDR1 and CDR2: MNHEY and SVGAGI. Trimming removed 2 bases from V and 5 bases from J, with 12 bases in between. CDR3 size: 14 residues.

V is TRBV28 and J is TRBJ1-1; TRBD1 might be the D (5 bases). The CDR3 has 16 amino acids. Looked up from germline, CDR1 is MDHEN and CDR2 is SYDVKM. The V end was cut by 2 bases, the J end by 0 bases, with 13 bases between. Here the CDR3 reads CASSLDSNAMNTEAFF. As DNA, the CDR3 is TGTGCCAGCAGTTTAGACAGTAACGCGATGAACACTGAAGCTTTCTTT.

Of note for this clone: The identical CDR3 is also encoded by other nucleotide sequences in the sample. This rearrangement joins TRBV28 to TRBJ1-2; no firm D call. CDR3 length: 14 amino acids. CDR1 and CDR2 from the germline V gene are MDHEN and SYDVKM. V lost 3 bases and J 2 bases, leaving 10 bases between the germline ends. The CDR3 nucleotides are TGTGCCAGCAGTTTTTTAGGGCAGAACTATGGCTACACCTTC. It codes for CASSFLGQNYGYTF.

The V gene is TRBV13, the J gene TRBJ2-1, with 7 positions matching TRBD1. Per germline, CDR1 PRHDT and CDR2 FYEKMQ (reference sequence). The CDR3 length is 15 residues. V shed 7 bases, J shed 2 bases, and the junction held 8 bases outside the gene matches. As DNA, the CDR3 is TGTGCCAGCACCTGGGGGCAGGGGGCCTACAATGAGCAGTTCTTC. Amino acids: CASTWGQGAYNEQFF.

This rearrangement joins TRBV19 to TRBJ2-7; possibly TRBD1 or TRBD2 for D (5 bases each). Germline loops: CDR1 LNHDA, CDR2 SQIVND (reference sequence). This CDR3 spans 13 amino acids. With 5 bases removed from V and 6 bases from J, the gap between germline ends came to 14 bases. CDR3: CASSRDQRGEQYF. The CDR3 nucleotides read TGTGCCAGTAGTCGGGACCAACGGGGCGAGCAGTACTTC.

The chain links TRBV7-6 to TRBJ2-7, with D maybe TRBD2 (6 bases). V was cut by 5 bases and J by 2 bases, with 19 bases left in between. CDR3 length equals 16 residues. Germline-derived CDR1 and CDR2 are SGHVS and FNYEAQ. For the CDR3, the DNA is TGTGCCAGCAGCGACCCCCGTAACGGGAGCCCCTACGAGCAGTACTTC. Translating it yields CASSDPRNGSPYEQYF.

This clone was detected a few times. Other DNA sequences in the same sample also yield this CDR3. The chain employs TRBV27 and TRBJ1-5; D unresolved. From germline, CDR1 is MNHEY and CDR2 SMNVEV (reference sequence). V dropped 5 bases and J dropped 1 base, with 9 bases sitting between them. This CDR3 is 14 amino acids long. The CDR3 reads CASSLAGSNQPQHF. In nucleotides, the CDR3 is TGTGCCAGCAGTCTCGCGGGAAGCAATCAGCCCCAGCATTTT.

The rearrangement uses TRBV14 and TRBJ1-4; 7 bases match TRBD1. The germline V gene has CDR1 SGHDN and CDR2 FVKESK. This CDR3 has 16 amino acids. With V trimmed by 3 bases and J by 0 bases, 4 bases remained unmatched. The CDR3 protein is CASSQHRGSTNEKLFF. CDR3 nucleotide sequence: TGTGCCAGCAGCCAGCACAGGGGATCAACTAATGAAAAACTGTTTTTT. Drawing the rest from reference TRBV14 and TRBJ1-4, the complete variable domain is EAGVTQFPSHSVIEKGQTVTLRCDPISGHDNLYWYRRVMGKEIKFLLHFVKESKQDESGMPNNRFLAERTGGTYSTLKVQPAELEDSGVYFCASSQHRGSTNEKLFFGSGTQLSVL.

V usage is TRBV30 and J usage is TRBJ1-1, with a possible D match to TRBD1 (5 bases). The CDR3 covers 14 residues. Germline values: CDR1 GTSNPN, CDR2 SVGIG (reference sequence). V lost 3 bases to trimming and J lost 0 bases, with 11 bases between them. CDR3 sequence: CAWSRESMNTEAFF. The CDR3 coding sequence is TGTGCCTGGAGCAGGGAAAGTATGAACACTGAAGCTTTCTTT.

This chain links TRBV14 with TRBJ1-5; 7 bases align to TRBD1. The CDR3 is made up of 17 amino acids. V was clipped by 1 base and J by 0 bases; unmatched bases: 6. Germline loops: CDR1 SGHDN, CDR2 FVKESK. CDR3 nucleotide sequence: TGTGCCAGCAGCCAAGCGACGGGGACAGCTAGCAATCAGCCCCAGCATTTT. It is translated as CASSQATGTASNQPQHF.

This sequence joins TRBV7-9 and TRBJ2-7; D possibly corresponds to TRBD1 (6 bases). Germline V lookup: CDR1 SEHNR, CDR2 FQNEAQ (reference sequence). CDR3 length: 14 residues. V was trimmed by 3 bases and J by 5 bases, leaving 14 bases between them. The CDR3 region is CASSFSGDGHEQYF. For the CDR3, the DNA is TGTGCCAGCAGCTTTTCAGGGGATGGGCACGAGCAGTACTTC. The complete variable domain, with remaining parts taken from reference TRBV7-9 and TRBJ2-7, reads DTGVSQNPRHKITKRGQNVTFRCDPISEHNRLYWYRQTLGQGPEFLTYFQNEAQLEKSRLLSDRFSAERPKGSFSTLEIQRTEQGDSAMYLCASSFSGDGHEQYFGPGTRLTVT.

Of note for this clone: Other DNA variants within this sample encode the same CDR3. CDR3 loop: CASSLVSTDTQYF. The CDR3 DNA sequence: TGTGCCAGCAGCTTAGTCAGCACAGATACGCAGTATTTT. This sequence joins TRBV7-9 and TRBJ2-3; no reliable D call. This CDR3 contains 13 residues. CDR1 is SEHNR and CDR2 is FQNEAQ in the germline V gene (reference sequence). V lost 1 base, J lost 0 bases, and 2 bases lay in between.

The chain has TRBV13 and TRBJ2-5; 11 nucleotides match TRBD2. Unmatched junction bases numbered 12, after V lost 3 bases and J lost 0 bases. This CDR3 is built from 19 residues. Germline V gives CDR1 PRHDT, CDR2 FYEKMQ (reference sequence). This CDR3 is CASSFTVSGRARDQETQYF. The CDR3 DNA is TGTGCCAGCAGCTTCACAGTTAGCGGGAGGGCGAGGGACCAAGAGACCCAGTACTTC.

The V and J genes are TRBV27 and TRBJ2-7, with 7 bases matching TRBD2. V trimming: 8 bases; J trimming: 6 bases; junction bases outside the gene matches: 19. Germline-derived CDR1 and CDR2 are MNHEY and SMNVEV (reference sequence). The CDR3 spans 16 residues. For the CDR3, the DNA is TGTGCCAGCTTTGTCGGCCCGGGAGGAGCCCTTACCGAGCAGTACTTC. It codes for CASFVGPGGALTEQYF.

The J gene is TRBJ2-3, the V gene TRBV30; 7 bases agree with TRBD2. CDR1 is GTSNPN, CDR2 SVGIG, per germline (reference sequence). The CDR3 has 16 amino acids. V gave up 2 bases and J gave up 2 bases; unmatched junction bases: 10. The CDR3 DNA follows: TGTGCCTGGAGTAGGTCCCCTAGCGGATACACAGATACGCAGTATTTT. Translation gives CAWSRSPSGYTDTQYF.

This clone showed up just once. This rearrangement joins TRBV5-6 to TRBJ1-1; possibly TRBD1 for D (5 bases). Trimming took off 0 bases at V and 1 base at J, with 10 bases between the two ends. CDR1 and CDR2 (germline): SGHDT, YYEEEE. CDR3 length: 15 residues. The CDR3 region is CASSLGPGGNTEAFF. CDR3 in DNA: TGTGCCAGCAGCTTGGGACCGGGGGGGAACACTGAAGCTTTCTTT. Full variable domain (remainder filled in from reference TRBV5-6 and TRBJ1-1): DAGVTQSPTHLIKTRGQQVTLRCSPKSGHDTVSWYQQALGQGPQFIFQYYEEEERQRGNFPDRFSGHQFPNYSSELNVNALLLGDSALYLCASSLGPGGNTEAFFGQGTRLTVV.

The CDR3 DNA reads TGTGCCAGCAGCCTCACGGGACGTGGAGACACCGGGGAGCTGTTTTTT. Amino acid sequence: CASSLTGRGDTGELFF. This chain connects TRBV7-7 to TRBJ2-2; possibly TRBD1 or TRBD2 for D (5 bases each). Trimming removed 5 bases from V and 3 bases from J, with 16 bases in between. This CDR3 is built from 16 residues. CDR1 SSHAT and CDR2 FNYEAQ come from the germline V gene (reference sequence).

In its sample, this clone was seen once. Other nucleotide sequences from this sample produce the same CDR3. The CDR3 DNA reads TGTGCCAGCAGTCCCGGTGCCACCTACGAGCAGTACTTC. Translated: CASSPGATYEQYF. This rearrangement joins TRBV27 to TRBJ2-7, with D unresolved. The CDR3 spans 13 residues. Germline values: CDR1 MNHEY, CDR2 SMNVEV (reference sequence). V shed 5 bases and J shed 2 bases, with 10 bases lying between them.

This CDR3 is CASSVDWVGVDEQYF. CDR3 nucleotide sequence: TGTGCCAGCAGCGTAGATTGGGTTGGCGTCGACGAGCAGTACTTC. The rearrangement links TRBV9 to TRBJ2-7; no definite D call. Trimming cost V 0 bases and J 5 bases, with 15 bases left between them. CDR1 and CDR2 (germline): SGDLS, YYNGEE. The length of the CDR3 is 15 residues.

The chain employs TRBV27 and TRBJ2-7; possible D gene TRBD1, 5 bases. The V and J ends lost 0 bases and 2 bases respectively, with 14 bases between them. Germline V gene lookup returns CDR1 MNHEY and CDR2 SMNVEV (reference sequence). This CDR3 is 16 amino acids long. The CDR3 nucleotides are TGTGCCAGCAGTTTATCGCTAGGGGATCAAGCCTACGAGCAGTACTTC. It is translated as CASSLSLGDQAYEQYF.

Worth noting for this clone: This specimen includes other DNA sequences encoding the same CDR3. CDR3 sequence (DNA): TGTGCCAGCAGCGTAGGCACAGGGGGGAATGAAAAACTGTTTTTT. Its translation: CASSVGTGGNEKLFF. The chain is built from TRBV9 and TRBJ1-4; 8 bases agree with TRBD1. This CDR3 comprises 15 residues. Trimming took 0 bases from V and 5 from J; bases not matched to a gene: 3. Germline-derived CDR1 and CDR2 are SGDLS and YYNGEE. Together with reference TRBV9 and TRBJ1-4, the CDR3 gives the full variable domain: DSGVTQTPKHLITATGQRVTLRCSPRSGDLSVYWYQQSLDQGLQFLIQYYNGEERAKGNILERFSAQQFPDLHSELNLSSLELGDSALYFCASSVGTGGNEKLFFGSGTQLSVL.

The CDR3 DNA follows: TGTGCCAGCAGCTTAATCCCCGACGCCGGGGGCGTAGCGGGAGGGTACAATGAGCAGTTCTTC. Encoded protein: CASSLIPDAGGVAGGYNEQFF. The rearrangement uses TRBV13 and TRBJ2-1; 11 bases match TRBD2. Germline assignment: CDR1 PRHDT and CDR2 FYEKMQ (reference sequence). The CDR3 contains 21 residues. V gave up 2 bases and J gave up 4 bases; unmatched junction bases: 19. Complete variable domain (other parts from reference TRBV13 and TRBJ2-1): AAGVIQSPRHLIKEKRETATLKCYPIPRHDTVYWYQQGPGQDPQFLISFYEKMQSDKGSIPDRFSAQQFSDYHSELNMSSLELGDSALYFCASSLIPDAGGVAGGYNEQFFGPGTRLTVL.

V gene TRBV4-3 combines with J gene TRBJ2-7, with 14 positions matching TRBD2. Trimming cost V 4 bases and J 5 bases; bases outside gene matches: 4. Germline loops: CDR1 LGHNA, CDR2 YSLEER. The CDR3 is 15 residues long. The CDR3 loop reads CASSLGTSGSNEQYF. The CDR3 bases are TGCGCCAGCAGCCTCGGGACTAGCGGGAGCAACGAGCAGTACTTC.

The chain couples TRBV2 to TRBJ1-5; weak D call: TRBD1 (5 bases). CDR3 length equals 14 residues. Germline-derived CDR1 and CDR2 are SNHLY and FYNNEI. Deletions cut 8 bases from V and 1 base from J, with 12 bases between. CDR3 sequence (DNA): TGTGCCAGCTGGACAAGGCAAAGCAATCAGCCCCAGCATTTT. It specifies CASWTRQSNQPQHF.

The rearrangement joins TRBV2 to TRBJ1-5; D gene ambiguous. Trimming left V 2 bases short and J 3 bases short, with 8 bases between. CDR3 length: 14 amino acids. Germline V gives CDR1 SNHLY, CDR2 FYNNEI. CDR3 amino acids: CASSESRYNQPQHF. In nucleotides, the CDR3 is TGTGCCAGCAGTGAATCCCGGTACAATCAGCCCCAGCATTTT. The variable domain in full, with the rest retrieved from reference TRBV2 and TRBJ1-5, is EPEVTQTPSHQVTQMGQEVILRCVPISNHLYFYWYRQILGQKVEFLVSFYNNEISEKSEIFDDQFSVERPDGSNFTLKIRSTKLEDSAMYFCASSESRYNQPQHFGDGTRLSIL.

The V and J genes are TRBV5-1 and TRBJ1-5; no clear D gene. With 1 base removed from V and 7 bases from J, the gap between germline ends came to 6 bases. The CDR3 consists of 12 residues. Germline V lookup: CDR1 SGHRS, CDR2 YFSETQ. In DNA form, the CDR3 reads TGCGCCAGCAGCTTGTTAGGCCAGCCCCAGCATTTT. Translation: CASSLLGQPQHF. Looking up the rest from reference TRBV5-1 and TRBJ1-5 gives the full variable domain: KAGVTQTPRYLIKTRGQQVTLSCSPISGHRSVSWYQQTPGQGLQFLFEYFSETQRNKGNFPGRFSGRQFSNSRSEMNVSTLELGDSALYLCASSLLGQPQHFGDGTRLSIL.

The genes are TRBV29-1 and TRBJ2-1; D gene ambiguous. V dropped 7 bases and J dropped 8 bases, with 18 bases sitting between them. The CDR3 runs to 13 residues. Germline CDR1 SQVTM, CDR2 ANQGSEA. The CDR3 DNA sequence: TGCAGCGCGAGTATAACCATATACGATGAGCAGTTCTTC. This encodes CSASITIYDEQFF.

The chain uses TRBV6-5 and TRBJ2-7; D perhaps matches TRBD2 (7 bases). The CDR3 runs 14 residues. Trimming removed 0 bases at V and 5 bases at J, with 11 bases between. CDR1 and CDR2 from the germline V gene are MNHEY and SVGAGI. The CDR3 coding sequence is TGTGCCAGCAGTTACTCGGGAGGGGGGGACGAGCAGTACTTC. Its protein product is CASSYSGGGDEQYF.

This chain connects TRBV15 to TRBJ2-3, with 11 bases that match TRBD2. This CDR3 is 18 amino acids long. V trimming: 2 bases; J trimming: 3 bases; junction bases outside the gene matches: 10. Germline CDR1 and CDR2: LNHNV and YYDKDF (reference sequence). CDR3 DNA sequence: TGTGCCACCAGCAGATATATGGGGCTAGCGGGAGGTACAGATACGCAGTATTTT. As protein: CATSRYMGLAGGTDTQYF.